This TCR beta chain was obtained from a study of HIV-infected patients and healthy controls. The CDR3 consists of 14 residues. The V and J ends lost 6 bases and 1 base respectively, with 13 bases between them. One entry per CDR3 protein results from TCRdb running MiXCR on the 5' RACE reads. The repertoire holds about 63,000 distinct CDR3 sequences, with about a sixth as singletons. Sequenced input: CD4+ T cells from blood. V usage is TRBV12-3 or TRBV12-4 and J usage is TRBJ2-7; D uncertain. The origin of this receptor is a human donor in good health. CDR3 residues: CASSPGRRSYEQYF. DNA for the CDR3: TGTGCCAGCAGCCCCGGCCGTCGGTCCTACGAGCAGTACTTC.